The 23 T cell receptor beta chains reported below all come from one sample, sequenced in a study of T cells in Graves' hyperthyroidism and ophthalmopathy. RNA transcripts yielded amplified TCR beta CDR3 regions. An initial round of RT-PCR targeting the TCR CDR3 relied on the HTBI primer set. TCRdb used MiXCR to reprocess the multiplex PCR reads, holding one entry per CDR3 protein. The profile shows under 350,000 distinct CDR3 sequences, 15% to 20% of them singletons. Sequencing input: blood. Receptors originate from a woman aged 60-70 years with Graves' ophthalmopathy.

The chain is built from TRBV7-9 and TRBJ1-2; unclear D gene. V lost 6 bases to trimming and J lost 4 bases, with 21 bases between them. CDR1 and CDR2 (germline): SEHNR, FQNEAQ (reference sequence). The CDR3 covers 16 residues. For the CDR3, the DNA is TGTGCCAGCAGAAACCACGTGGGTAGGACTTCCTATGGCTACACCTTC. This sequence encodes CASRNHVGRTSYGYTF.

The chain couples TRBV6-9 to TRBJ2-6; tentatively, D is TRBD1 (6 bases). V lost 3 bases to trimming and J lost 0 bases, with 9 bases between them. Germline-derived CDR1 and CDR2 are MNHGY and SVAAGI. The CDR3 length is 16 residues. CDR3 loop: CASSYDRPSGANVLTF. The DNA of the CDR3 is TGTGCCAGCAGTTACGACAGGCCCTCTGGGGCCAACGTCCTGACTTTC.

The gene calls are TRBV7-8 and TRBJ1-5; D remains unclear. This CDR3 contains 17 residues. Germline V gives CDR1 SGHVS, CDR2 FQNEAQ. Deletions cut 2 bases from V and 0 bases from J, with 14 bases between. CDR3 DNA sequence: TGTGCCAGCAGCTTATGGTCTAGCATTTATAGCAATCAGCCCCAGCATTTT. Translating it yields CASSLWSSIYSNQPQHF. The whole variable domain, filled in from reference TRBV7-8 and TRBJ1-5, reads GAGVSQSPRYKVAKRGQDVALRCDPISGHVSLFWYQQALGQGPEFLTYFQNEAQLDKSGLPSDRFFAERPEGSVSTLKIQRTQQEDSAVYLCASSLWSSIYSNQPQHFGDGTRLSIL.

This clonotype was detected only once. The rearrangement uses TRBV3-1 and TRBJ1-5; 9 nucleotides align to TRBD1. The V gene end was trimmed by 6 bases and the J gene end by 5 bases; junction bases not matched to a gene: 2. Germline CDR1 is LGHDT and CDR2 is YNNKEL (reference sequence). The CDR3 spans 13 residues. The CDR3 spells CASRRTGDQPQHF. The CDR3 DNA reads TGTGCCAGCAGACGGACAGGGGATCAGCCCCAGCATTTT.

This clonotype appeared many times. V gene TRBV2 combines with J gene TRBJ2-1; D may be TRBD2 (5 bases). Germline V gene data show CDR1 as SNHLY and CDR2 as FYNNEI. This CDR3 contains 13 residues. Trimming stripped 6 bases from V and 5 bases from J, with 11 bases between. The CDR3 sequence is CASSRGLNNEQFF. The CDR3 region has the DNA TGTGCCAGCAGCCGCGGGTTAAACAATGAGCAGTTCTTC. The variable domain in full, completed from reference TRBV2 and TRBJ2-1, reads EPEVTQTPSHQVTQMGQEVILRCVPISNHLYFYWYRQILGQKVEFLVSFYNNEISEKSEIFDDQFSVERPDGSNFTLKIRSTKLEDSAMYFCASSRGLNNEQFFGPGTRLTVL.

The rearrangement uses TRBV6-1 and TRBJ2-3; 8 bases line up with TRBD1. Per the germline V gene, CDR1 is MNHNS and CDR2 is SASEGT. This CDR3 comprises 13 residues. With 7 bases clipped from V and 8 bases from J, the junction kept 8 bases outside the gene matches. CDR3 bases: TGTGCCAGCAAAAAACGGACAGGGACTACGCAGTATTTT. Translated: CASKKRTGTTQYF.

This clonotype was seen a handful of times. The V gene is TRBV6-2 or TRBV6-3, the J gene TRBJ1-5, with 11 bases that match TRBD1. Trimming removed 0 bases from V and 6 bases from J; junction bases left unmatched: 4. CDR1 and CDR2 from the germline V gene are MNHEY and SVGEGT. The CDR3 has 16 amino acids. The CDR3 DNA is TGTGCCAGCAGTTACTCCAGGACAGGGGGCGGTCAGCCCCAGCATTTT. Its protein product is CASSYSRTGGGQPQHF.

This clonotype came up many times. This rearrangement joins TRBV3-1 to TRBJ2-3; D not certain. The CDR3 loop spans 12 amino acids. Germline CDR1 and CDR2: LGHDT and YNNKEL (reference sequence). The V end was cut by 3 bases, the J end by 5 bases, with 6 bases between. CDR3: CASSHEGDTQYF. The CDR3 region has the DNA TGTGCCAGCAGCCATGAAGGAGATACGCAGTATTTT.

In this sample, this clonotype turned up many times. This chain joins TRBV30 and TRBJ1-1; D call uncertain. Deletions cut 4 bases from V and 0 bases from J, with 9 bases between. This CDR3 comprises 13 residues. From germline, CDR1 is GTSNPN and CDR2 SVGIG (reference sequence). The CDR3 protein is CAWNWGLNTEAFF. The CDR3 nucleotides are TGTGCCTGGAATTGGGGTTTGAACACTGAAGCTTTCTTT. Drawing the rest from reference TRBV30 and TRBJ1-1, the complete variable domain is SQTIHQWPATLVQPVGSPLSLECTVEGTSNPNLYWYRQAAGRGLQLLFYSVGIGQISSEVPQNLSASRPQDRQFILSSKKLLLSDSGFYLCAWNWGLNTEAFFGQGTRLTVV.

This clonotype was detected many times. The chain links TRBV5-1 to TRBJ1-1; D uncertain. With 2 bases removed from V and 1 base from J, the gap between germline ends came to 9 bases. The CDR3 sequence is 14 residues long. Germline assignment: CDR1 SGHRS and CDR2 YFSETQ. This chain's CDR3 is CASSLRSRNTEAFF. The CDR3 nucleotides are TGCGCCAGCAGCTTACGTTCGAGGAACACTGAAGCTTTCTTT.

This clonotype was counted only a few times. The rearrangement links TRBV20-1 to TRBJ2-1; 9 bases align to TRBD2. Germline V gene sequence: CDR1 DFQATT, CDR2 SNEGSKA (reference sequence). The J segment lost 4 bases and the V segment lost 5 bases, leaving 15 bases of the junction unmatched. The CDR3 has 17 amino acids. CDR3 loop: CSARSKGGRGQYNEQFF. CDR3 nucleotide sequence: TGCAGTGCTCGATCGAAAGGCGGGAGGGGCCAGTACAATGAGCAGTTCTTC.

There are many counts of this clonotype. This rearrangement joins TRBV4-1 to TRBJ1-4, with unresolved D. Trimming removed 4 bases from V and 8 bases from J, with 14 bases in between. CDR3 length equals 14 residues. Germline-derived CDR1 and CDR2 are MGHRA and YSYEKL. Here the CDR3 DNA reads TGCGCCAGCAGCCCCCTCCCCGTCTTGGAAAAACTGTTTTTT. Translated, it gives CASSPLPVLEKLFF.

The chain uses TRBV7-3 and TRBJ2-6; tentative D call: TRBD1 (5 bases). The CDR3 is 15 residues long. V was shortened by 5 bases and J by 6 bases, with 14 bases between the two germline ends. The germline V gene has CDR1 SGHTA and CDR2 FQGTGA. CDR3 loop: CASSPTRTSANVLTF. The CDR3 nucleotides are TGTGCCAGCAGCCCGACACGGACATCGGCCAACGTCCTGACTTTC.

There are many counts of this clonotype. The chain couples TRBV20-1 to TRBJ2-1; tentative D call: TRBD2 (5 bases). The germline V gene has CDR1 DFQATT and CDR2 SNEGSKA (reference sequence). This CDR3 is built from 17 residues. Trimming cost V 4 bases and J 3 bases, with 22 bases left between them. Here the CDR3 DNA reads TGCAGTGCTACGACCTCGGTCGCGGGCCATAACTACAATGAGCAGTTCTTC. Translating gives CSATTSVAGHNYNEQFF.

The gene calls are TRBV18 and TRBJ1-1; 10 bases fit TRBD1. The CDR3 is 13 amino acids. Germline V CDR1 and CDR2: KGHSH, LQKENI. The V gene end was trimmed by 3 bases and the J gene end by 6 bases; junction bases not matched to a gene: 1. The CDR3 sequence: CASSPGTGAEAFF. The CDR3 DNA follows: TGTGCCAGCTCACCCGGGACAGGGGCTGAAGCTTTCTTT.

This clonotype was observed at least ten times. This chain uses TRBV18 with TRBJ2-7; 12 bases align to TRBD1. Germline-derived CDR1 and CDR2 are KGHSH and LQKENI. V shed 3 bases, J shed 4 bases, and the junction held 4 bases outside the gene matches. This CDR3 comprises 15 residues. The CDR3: CASSPGTGGKYEQYF. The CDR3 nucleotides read TGTGCCAGCTCACCCGGGACAGGGGGCAAGTACGAGCAGTACTTC.

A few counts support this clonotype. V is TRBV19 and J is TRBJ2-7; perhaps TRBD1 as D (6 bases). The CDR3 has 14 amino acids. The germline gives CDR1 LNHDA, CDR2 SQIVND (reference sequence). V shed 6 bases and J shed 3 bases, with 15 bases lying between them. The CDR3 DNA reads TGTGCCAGTAGGGACAGCAGCGAACTCTACGAGCAGTACTTC. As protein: CASRDSSELYEQYF.

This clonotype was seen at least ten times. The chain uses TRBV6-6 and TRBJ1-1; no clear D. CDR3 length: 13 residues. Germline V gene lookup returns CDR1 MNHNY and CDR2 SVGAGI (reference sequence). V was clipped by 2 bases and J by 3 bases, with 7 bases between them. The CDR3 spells CASSYQWDTEAFF. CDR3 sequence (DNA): TGTGCCAGCAGTTACCAGTGGGACACTGAAGCTTTCTTT.

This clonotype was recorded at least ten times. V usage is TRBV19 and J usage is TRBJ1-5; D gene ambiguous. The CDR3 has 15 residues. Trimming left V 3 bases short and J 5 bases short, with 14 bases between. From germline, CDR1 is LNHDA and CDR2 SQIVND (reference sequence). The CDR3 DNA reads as TGTGCCAGTAGTATTAGGTCGACTAACGATCAGCCCCAGCATTTT. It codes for CASSIRSTNDQPQHF.

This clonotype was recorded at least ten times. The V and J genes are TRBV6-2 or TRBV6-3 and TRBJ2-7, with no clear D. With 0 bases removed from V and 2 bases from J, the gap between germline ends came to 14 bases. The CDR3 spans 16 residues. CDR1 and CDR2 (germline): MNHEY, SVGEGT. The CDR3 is CASSYSSGDTPYEQYF. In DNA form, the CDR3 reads TGTGCCAGCAGTTACTCGAGTGGAGACACCCCCTACGAGCAGTACTTC.

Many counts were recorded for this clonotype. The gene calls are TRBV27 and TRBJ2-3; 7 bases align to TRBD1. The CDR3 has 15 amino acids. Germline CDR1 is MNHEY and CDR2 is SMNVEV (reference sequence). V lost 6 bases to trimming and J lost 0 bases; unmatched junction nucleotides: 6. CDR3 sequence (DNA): TGTGCCAGCAGACCGGACAGGCTCAGCACAGATACGCAGTATTTT. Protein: CASRPDRLSTDTQYF.

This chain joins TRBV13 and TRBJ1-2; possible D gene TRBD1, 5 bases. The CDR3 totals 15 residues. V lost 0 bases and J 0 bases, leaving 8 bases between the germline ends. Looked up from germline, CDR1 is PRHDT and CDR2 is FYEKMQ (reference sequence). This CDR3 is CASSLGQASNYGYTF. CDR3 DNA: TGTGCCAGCAGCTTAGGACAGGCCTCTAACTATGGCTACACCTTC.

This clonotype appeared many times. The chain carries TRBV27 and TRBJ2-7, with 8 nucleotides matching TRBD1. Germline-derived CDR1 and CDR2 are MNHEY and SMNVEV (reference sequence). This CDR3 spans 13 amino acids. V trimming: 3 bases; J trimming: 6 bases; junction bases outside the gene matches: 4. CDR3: CASSLIDRGEQYF. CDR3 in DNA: TGTGCCAGCAGTTTGATAGACAGGGGCGAGCAGTACTTC.